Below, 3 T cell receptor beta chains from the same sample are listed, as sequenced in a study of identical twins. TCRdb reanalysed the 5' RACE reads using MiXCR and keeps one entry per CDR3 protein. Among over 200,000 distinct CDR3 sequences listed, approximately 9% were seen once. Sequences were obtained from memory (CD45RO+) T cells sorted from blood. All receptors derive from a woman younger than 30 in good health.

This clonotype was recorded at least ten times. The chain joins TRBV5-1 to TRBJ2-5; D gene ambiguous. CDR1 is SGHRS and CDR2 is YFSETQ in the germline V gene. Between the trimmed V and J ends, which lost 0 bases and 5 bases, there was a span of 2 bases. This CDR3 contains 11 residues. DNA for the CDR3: TGCGCCAGCAGCTTGGATGAGACCCAGTACTTC. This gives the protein CASSLDETQYF.

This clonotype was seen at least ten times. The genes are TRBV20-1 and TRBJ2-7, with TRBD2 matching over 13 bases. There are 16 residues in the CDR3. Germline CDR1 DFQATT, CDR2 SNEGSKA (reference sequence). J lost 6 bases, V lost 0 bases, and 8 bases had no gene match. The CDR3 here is CSARDSGLAGLSEQYF. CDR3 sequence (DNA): TGCAGTGCTAGAGATTCGGGACTAGCGGGACTGAGCGAGCAGTACTTC.

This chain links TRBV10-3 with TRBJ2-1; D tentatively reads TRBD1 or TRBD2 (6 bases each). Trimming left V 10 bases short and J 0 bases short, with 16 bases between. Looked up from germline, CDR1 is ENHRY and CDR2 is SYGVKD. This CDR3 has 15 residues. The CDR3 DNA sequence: TGTGCCACCGCGGGACACCTAAGCTCCTACAATGAGCAGTTCTTC. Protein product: CATAGHLSSYNEQFF.